This T cell receptor (beta chain) was recorded in a study of blood T cell repertoires in COVID-19. Study context: The cDNA or gDNA used as material had been derived from T cells, B-cell-depleted T cells, or PBMCs.

Authors' data handling: Scientists estimated how many nucleated cells there were by amplifying reference gene primers. Libraries were prepared by immunoSEQ multiplex PCR; TCRdb keeps only in-frame clonotypes and omits some of them. V and J calls and clone size follow that table, whereas D and trimming were derived from the DNA. This table has some 230,000 clones, around 86% appearing once. This CDR3 is built from 15 residues. Germline V gene lookup returns CDR1 MNHEY and CDR2 SVGAGI. Trimming left V 6 bases short and J 15 bases short, with 27 bases between. J is TRBJ1-5 and V is TRBV6-5; D might be TRBD1 (5 bases). Sequencing input: peripheral blood. The TCR sequence derives from a woman older than 75 with COVID-19, enrolled during active disease. Here the CDR3 DNA reads TGTGCCAGCAGCCTTAAAGCAGCCGGGACTTCCATCCGGCATTTT. It yields the protein CASSLKAAGTSIRHF.